The T cell receptor (beta chain) under discussion was sequenced for a study of blood T cell repertoires in COVID-19. Assay used: immunoSEQ multiplex PCR; TCRdb lists only in-frame clones, some missing. The table has roughly 400,000 clones, around 92% seen once; the top ten hold approximately 1.5%. Germline lookup yields CDR1 GTSNPN and CDR2 SVGIG (reference sequence). CDR3 length equals 15 residues. Trimming removed 3 bases at V and 1 base at J, with 10 bases between. The specimen sequenced was PBMCs or T cells enriched from blood (not recorded which). The chain employs TRBV30 and TRBJ1-6; D gene uncertain. This clonotype was obtained from a woman aged 25 to 39 who had recovered from COVID-19. The CDR3 loop reads CAWRVGSSYNSPLHF. CDR3 DNA sequence: TGTGCCTGGAGAGTAGGGAGTTCCTATAATTCACCCCTCCACTTT.